Described below is a single T cell receptor beta chain sequence and its context. These data belong to a study of blood T cell repertoires in COVID-19. Looked up from germline, CDR1 is MNHEY and CDR2 is SVGAGI. The length of the CDR3 is 15 residues. V was cut by 3 bases and J by 4 bases, with 15 bases left in between. Profiling relied on immunoSEQ multiplex PCR, and the TCRdb table lists in-frame clones only, not all of them. In the table there are over 600,000 clones, about 87% of which are singletons. The sequence derives from a woman under 30 with acute or convalescent COVID-19. Sequenced material: peripheral blood. This chain connects TRBV6-5 to TRBJ1-1; D perhaps matches TRBD1 (5 bases). The CDR3 region has the DNA TGTGCCAGCAGTTATACGGGGGGTCCAACCACTGAAGCTTTCTTT. Residues: CASSYTGGPTTEAFF.